Included here is one T cell receptor beta chain sequence, with context. The antigen is not known. V shed 4 bases and J shed 7 bases, with 10 bases lying between them. Germline V gives CDR1 SGHDN, CDR2 FVKESK. This CDR3 has 12 amino acids. The data were obtained in a study of identical twins. Study-level points and caveats: Zero-insertion findings could be partly confounded by invariant cells (MAIT and iNKT cells). There was an excess of low generation probability in the out-of-frame alpha sequences that twins shared. Abundant beta clonotypes from cord blood bore fewer insertions; memory repertoires lacked this pattern.

TCRdb used MiXCR to reprocess the 5' RACE reads, holding one entry per CDR3 protein. The sample holds approximately 350,000 distinct CDR3 sequences, 10% to 15% seen once. These same data were also listed under a study on yellow fever vaccine responses in identical twins.

The sample was CD8+ T cells sorted from blood. The chain couples TRBV14 to TRBJ1-1, with D perhaps matching TRBD1 (5 bases). The TCR was taken from a woman aged 18-30 years in good health. The CDR3 here is CASSPRGNEAFF. The CDR3 nucleotides read TGTGCCAGCAGCCCAAGGGGTAATGAAGCTTTCTTT.